Described below is a single T cell receptor beta chain sequence and its context. Germline V gene sequence: CDR1 SEHNR, CDR2 FQNEAQ (reference sequence). This CDR3 region has 15 residues. With V trimmed by 3 bases and J by 13 bases, 10 bases remained unmatched. This sample was included in a study of cytomegalovirus exposure and HLA in healthy donors. On the study more broadly: A subsequent analysis reported that the roughly 120 validation repertoires were produced on the same platform that had also been used for the 500 to 700 first-cohort repertoires.

Produced via immunoSEQ multiplex PCR; TCRdb's table is partial and in-frame only. Of some 150,000 clones in the sample, about 89% are singletons; the top ten hold about 3%. The TCR sequence derives from a woman between 18 and 29 years old in good health and CMV-seropositive. The genes are TRBV7-9 and TRBJ2-1; 12 bases match TRBD2. The sample consisted of PBMCs. CDR3 coding DNA: TGTGCCAGCAGCTTGCTAGCGGGAGGGCATGTACGACAGTTCTTC. Translated: CASSLLAGGHVRQFF.